These 31 T cell receptor beta chains originate from one sample sequenced in a study of cytomegalovirus exposure and HLA in healthy donors. Generated by immunoSEQ multiplex PCR, the TCRdb table keeps only in-frame clones and is missing some. The repertoire holds roughly 200,000 clones, with about four fifths as singletons. Sequencing input: PBMCs. These receptors all come from a woman aged 18-35 years in good health and CMV-seropositive.

V usage is TRBV5-1 and J usage is TRBJ2-3; 7 bases align to TRBD2. Germline-derived CDR1 and CDR2 are SGHRS and YFSETQ. The V gene end was trimmed by 0 bases and the J gene end by 0 bases; junction bases not matched to a gene: 16. This CDR3 region has 20 residues. As DNA, the CDR3 is TGCGCCAGCAGCTTGGCCGGGTGGCGGGGGAGGACTACGAGCACAGATACGCAGTATTTT. Protein: CASSLAGWRGRTTSTDTQYF.

The table lists this clone with a few counts. The chain couples TRBV5-5 to TRBJ1-5; the D is unclear. V dropped 2 bases and J dropped 7 bases, with 13 bases sitting between them. Germline CDR1 and CDR2: SGHKS and YYEKEE (reference sequence). The CDR3 sequence is 14 residues long. The CDR3 nucleotides read TGTGCCAGCAGCTTCTCAGTGTTTTCCCAGCCCCAGCATTTT. Residues: CASSFSVFSQPQHF.

The J gene is TRBJ2-5, the V gene TRBV2; TRBD2 aligns across 13 bases. V shed 7 bases, J shed 2 bases, and the junction held 7 bases outside the gene matches. The CDR3 runs to 16 residues. The germline V gene has CDR1 SNHLY and CDR2 FYNNEI. For the CDR3, the DNA is TGTGCCAGCACCACTAGCGGGGGGGCGAGGCAAGAGACCCAGTACTTC. It encodes CASTTSGGARQETQYF.

This chain joins TRBV5-4 and TRBJ2-6; the match to TRBD1 covers 10 bases. The ends lost 4 bases at V and 2 bases at J; junction bases unmatched: 9. The length of the CDR3 is 18 residues. Germline CDR1 reads SGHNT; CDR2 reads YYREEE (reference sequence). The CDR3 is CASSLEDRGLTGANVLTF. The CDR3 region has the DNA TGTGCCAGCAGCCTAGAAGACAGGGGGCTGACTGGGGCCAACGTCCTGACTTTC.

The V and J genes are TRBV30 and TRBJ1-4; TRBD1 agrees at 7 bases. Germline V lookup: CDR1 GTSNPN, CDR2 SVGIG (reference sequence). After removal of 2 bases from V and 7 bases from J, the junction contained 13 bases not matched to a gene. There are 16 residues in the CDR3. In nucleotides, the CDR3 is TGTGCCTGGAGTTCTACCACAGGGGCGGGGTTTGAAAAACTGTTTTTT. Translating it yields CAWSSTTGAGFEKLFF.

In DNA, the CDR3 is TGCGCCAGCAGCTCAGGGCATGGAAACACCATATATTTT. This gives the protein CASSSGHGNTIYF. The chain joins TRBV5-1 to TRBJ1-3; D perhaps matches TRBD1 (5 bases). The CDR3 is made up of 13 amino acids. The V end lost 3 bases, the J end lost 3 bases, and 7 bases lay between the germline ends. Germline V gene data show CDR1 as SGHRS and CDR2 as YFSETQ.

The rearrangement joins TRBV9 to TRBJ2-2; TRBD1 agrees at 7 bases. CDR1 and CDR2 (germline): SGDLS, YYNGEE. V lost 3 bases to trimming and J lost 4 bases; unmatched junction nucleotides: 6. The CDR3 covers 15 residues. The CDR3 loop is CASSELGGSTGELFF. The DNA of the CDR3 is TGTGCCAGCAGCGAGTTAGGGGGCTCCACCGGGGAGCTGTTTTTT.

V usage is TRBV14 and J usage is TRBJ2-3; 11 nucleotides match TRBD2. Unmatched junction bases numbered 4, after V lost 4 bases and J lost 4 bases. Germline V gives CDR1 SGHDN, CDR2 FVKESK. The CDR3 has 15 amino acids. CDR3 nucleotides: TGTGCCAGCAGCCCACTAGCGGGGGCCTCAGATACGCAGTATTTT. Translation gives CASSPLAGASDTQYF.

For the CDR3, the DNA is TGTGCCAGCAGCGGAGGACCGGGACAGGGAATTGGTGGCTACACCTTC. Protein sequence: CASSGGPGQGIGGYTF. The chain joins TRBV2 to TRBJ1-2, with 9 bases that match TRBD1. CDR1 SNHLY and CDR2 FYNNEI come from the germline V gene. There are 16 residues in the CDR3. The V gene end was trimmed by 6 bases and the J gene end by 7 bases; junction bases not matched to a gene: 15.

This chain connects TRBV14 to TRBJ2-6; 12 bases line up with TRBD2. The CDR3 runs 18 residues. Per germline, CDR1 SGHDN and CDR2 FVKESK. Losses at the gene ends were 4 bases for V and 0 bases for J; bases not matched to a gene: 4. DNA for the CDR3: TGTGCCAGCAGCCTAGCTAGCGGGGGGGCCTCTGGGGCCAACGTCCTGACTTTC. It encodes CASSLASGGASGANVLTF.

This chain connects TRBV7-6 to TRBJ1-5; D call uncertain. V lost 5 bases and J lost 7, with 12 bases in between. The CDR3 has 13 amino acids. CDR1 and CDR2 (germline): SGHVS, FNYEAQ. The CDR3 DNA sequence: TGTGCCAGCAGCGGAGAAATAGGACAGCCCCAGCATTTT. Its protein product is CASSGEIGQPQHF.

The chain recombines TRBV27 with TRBJ1-6; 12 nucleotides match TRBD1. Germline V CDR1 and CDR2: MNHEY, SMNVEV (reference sequence). Trimming removed 5 bases from V and 7 bases from J; junction bases left unmatched: 9. This CDR3 is built from 17 residues. The chain's CDR3 is CASSIFGTGGKNSPLHF. CDR3 DNA sequence: TGTGCCAGCAGTATATTTGGGACAGGGGGCAAAAATTCACCCCTCCACTTT.

This clone was counted a single time. V and J are TRBV11-2 and TRBJ2-1; D possibly corresponds to TRBD1 (6 bases). CDR1 and CDR2 from the germline V gene are SGHAT and FQNNGV. This CDR3 has 15 amino acids. Trimming cost V 3 bases and J 2 bases, with 11 bases left between them. CDR3: CASSLSWDTYNEQFF. In DNA form, the CDR3 reads TGTGCCAGCAGCTTGAGTTGGGACACCTACAATGAGCAGTTCTTC. The full variable domain, its missing parts supplied by reference TRBV11-2 and TRBJ2-1, is EAGVAQSPRYKIIEKRQSVAFWCNPISGHATLYWYQQILGQGPKLLIQFQNNGVVDDSQLPKDRFSAERLKGVDSTLKIQPAKLEDSAVYLCASSLSWDTYNEQFFGPGTRLTVL.

The chain recombines TRBV10-1 with TRBJ2-3; 11 nucleotides match TRBD2. Germline V gene data show CDR1 as WNHNN and CDR2 as SYGVQD (reference sequence). With V trimmed by 2 bases and J by 1 base, 5 bases remained unmatched. This CDR3 comprises 17 residues. The CDR3 DNA reads as TGCGCCAGCAGTGAGCGTCTAGCGGGGGGCTGCACAGATACGCAGTATTTT. Its translation: CASSERLAGGCTDTQYF.

The CDR3 spells CASSPDRVTNTIYF. DNA for the CDR3: TGTGCCAGCTCACCTGACAGGGTAACGAACACCATATATTTT. J is TRBJ1-3 and V is TRBV18; 7 nucleotides agree with TRBD1. J gave up 7 bases and V 3 bases, and 6 bases lay outside the gene matches. Germline V lookup: CDR1 KGHSH, CDR2 LQKENI. This CDR3 contains 14 residues.

With regard to this clone: Sequence at one end of the junction differs from germline and may be a read error. The chain couples TRBV7-9 to TRBJ1-1, with D unclear. Germline V CDR1 and CDR2: SEHNR, FQNEAQ (reference sequence). The CDR3 consists of 13 residues. The CDR3: CASSLVDGSAGDF. The CDR3 DNA sequence: TGTGCCAGCAGCTTAGTAGATGGTTCAGCGGGTGACTTT.

This clone was counted a few times. The chain recombines TRBV27 with TRBJ2-1; 12 nucleotides match TRBD2. Losses at the gene ends were 6 bases for V and 7 bases for J; bases not matched to a gene: 13. CDR1 and CDR2 from the germline V gene are MNHEY and SMNVEV (reference sequence). The CDR3 length is 17 residues. The CDR3 coding sequence is TGTGCCAGCAGGCTCTCTAGCGGGGGGGCCATTAAGAATGAGCAGTTCTTC. It is translated as CASRLSSGGAIKNEQFF.

The chain is built from TRBV4-2 and TRBJ1-2, with 9 positions matching TRBD1. CDR3 length equals 16 residues. V lost 4 bases to trimming and J lost 3 bases; unmatched junction nucleotides: 9. From germline, CDR1 is LGHNA and CDR2 YNFKEQ. The CDR3: CASSPLPGQGDYGYTF. In DNA form, the CDR3 reads TGTGCCAGCAGCCCACTTCCGGGACAGGGCGACTATGGCTACACCTTC.

The DNA for the CDR3 is TGTGCCAGCAGCTTAGTAAGGACACGGCACAATGAGCAGTTCTTC. Residues: CASSLVRTRHNEQFF. J is TRBJ2-1 and V is TRBV7-9; D may be TRBD1 (5 bases). This CDR3 region has 15 residues. Trimming took 1 base from V and 5 from J, leaving 12 bases between them. Looked up from germline, CDR1 is SEHNR and CDR2 is FQNEAQ (reference sequence). Looking up the rest from reference TRBV7-9 and TRBJ2-1 gives the full variable domain: DTGVSQNPRHKITKRGQNVTFRCDPISEHNRLYWYRQTLGQGPEFLTYFQNEAQLEKSRLLSDRFSAERPKGSFSTLEIQRTEQGDSAMYLCASSLVRTRHNEQFFGPGTRLTVL.

This clone was observed once. Other nucleotide sequences in the sample specify the same CDR3. The chain uses TRBV7-6 and TRBJ2-5; 10 positions match TRBD2. The CDR3 extends over 14 amino acids. Trimming took 1 base from V and 4 from J; bases not matched to a gene: 0. Germline V gene lookup returns CDR1 SGHVS and CDR2 FNYEAQ. In nucleotides, the CDR3 is TGTGCCAGCAGCTTAGGACTAGCGGGAGAGACCCAGTACTTC. It yields the protein CASSLGLAGETQYF.

The rearrangement links TRBV6-5 to TRBJ2-3; D might be TRBD2 (6 bases). This CDR3 spans 16 amino acids. The V gene's germline CDR1 is MNHEY and CDR2 SVGAGI. Trimming shortened V by 4 bases and J by 1 base, and 15 bases separated the two germline ends. CDR3 protein: CASSSALGGGTDTQYF. The DNA for the CDR3 is TGTGCCAGCAGTTCCGCCCTCGGGGGAGGCACAGATACGCAGTATTTT.

As to this clone: Relative to the germline gene, one junction end is altered; a read error may explain this. The chain is built from TRBV7-2 and TRBJ1-5; D remains ambiguous. The length of the CDR3 is 14 residues. Germline CDR1 SGHTA, CDR2 FQGNSA. The CDR3 nucleotides read TGTGCCAGCGGCTTAGGGTCGGGTCATCAGCCCCAGCATTTT. Protein product: CASGLGSGHQPQHF.

The chain carries TRBV7-9 and TRBJ2-5, with 12 bases that match TRBD2. The CDR3 totals 17 residues. Germline V gives CDR1 SEHNR, CDR2 FQNEAQ (reference sequence). V lost 6 bases and J lost 2; bases outside the gene matches: 10. The CDR3: CASSSHRLAGEQETQYF. In DNA, the CDR3 is TGTGCCAGCAGTTCACACCGACTAGCGGGGGAGCAAGAGACCCAGTACTTC.

This chain connects TRBV5-4 to TRBJ2-2; D remains ambiguous. This CDR3 spans 16 amino acids. Germline V gene lookup returns CDR1 SGHNT and CDR2 YYREEE (reference sequence). V gave up 3 bases and J gave up 0 bases, with 12 bases separating them. CDR3: CASSYGTRANTGELFF. CDR3 DNA: TGTGCCAGCAGCTACGGTACCCGGGCGAACACCGGGGAGCTGTTTTTT.

The gene calls are TRBV4-1 and TRBJ2-1; 7 bases fit TRBD2. The J segment lost 10 bases and the V segment lost 3 bases, leaving 3 bases of the junction unmatched. The length of the CDR3 is 12 residues. Germline V gives CDR1 MGHRA, CDR2 YSYEKL. In DNA, the CDR3 is TGCGCCAGCAGCCAGGGGGAGGGGGAGCAGTTCTTC. The encoded protein is CASSQGEGEQFF.

V usage is TRBV7-7 and J usage is TRBJ2-1; D might be TRBD2 (6 bases). This CDR3 has 16 residues. Trimming removed 5 bases at V and 4 bases at J, with 18 bases between. Germline lookup yields CDR1 SSHAT and CDR2 FNYEAQ (reference sequence). The DNA of the CDR3 is TGTGCCAGCAGCCCCGGGAGACTCTTGGATTACAATGAGCAGTTCTTC. As protein: CASSPGRLLDYNEQFF.

The chain joins TRBV4-3 to TRBJ1-1; TRBD1 is a possible D gene (6 bases). CDR1 is LGHNA, CDR2 YSLEER, per germline. The CDR3 is 12 residues long. The V end was cut by 9 bases, the J end by 1 base, with 9 bases between. The CDR3 protein is CASKGGNTEAFF. The CDR3 DNA follows: TGCGCCAGTAAAGGGGGGAACACTGAAGCTTTCTTT.

CDR3 bases: TGTGCCAGCAGTGAAGGCCGGGACAGGAATTCACCCCTCCACTTT. Its translation is CASSEGRDRNSPLHF. The chain carries TRBV2 and TRBJ1-6; TRBD1 matches 8 bases. Germline CDR1 SNHLY, CDR2 FYNNEI. The CDR3 has 15 residues. The junction had 3 bases not matched to a gene; V was cut back by 1 base and J by 7 bases.

The chain joins TRBV7-2 to TRBJ2-5; perhaps TRBD2 as D (6 bases). Germline V CDR1 and CDR2: SGHTA, FQGNSA. The V and J ends lost 3 bases and 3 bases respectively, with 11 bases between them. The CDR3 is 14 amino acids. The CDR3 region has the DNA TGTGCCAGCAGCTTTCAGGCGGGGAAAGAGACCCAGTACTTC. This encodes CASSFQAGKETQYF.

The gene calls are TRBV4-3 and TRBJ2-7, with a weak D call TRBD1 (5 bases). CDR1 and CDR2 from the germline V gene are LGHNA and YSLEER. V was clipped by 4 bases and J by 7 bases, with 20 bases between them. The CDR3 length is 15 residues. As DNA, the CDR3 is TGCGCCAGCAGCCCAGGGATAATCGACCTCCGGGAGCAGTACTTC. This sequence encodes CASSPGIIDLREQYF.

The CDR3 bases are TGTGCCAGCAGGGTGGCAGGCCGCATTGAAGCTTTCTTT. It translates to CASRVAGRIEAFF. This sequence joins TRBV6-1 and TRBJ1-1; no definite D call. The V end lost 6 bases, the J end lost 7 bases, and 15 bases lay between the germline ends. This CDR3 is built from 13 residues. Germline CDR1 and CDR2: MNHNS and SASEGT.